This T cell receptor (beta chain) was recovered during a study of blood T cell repertoires in COVID-19. Contact with a PCR-confirmed or clinician-diagnosed COVID-19 case occurred within 2 weeks of entry. The repertoire was sequenced with immunoSEQ multiplex PCR; TCRdb's copy has only in-frame clones and lacks some. The sample includes 220,000 or so clones, around 90% seen only once; the top ten take more than 13%. CDR1 is KGHSH and CDR2 is LQKENI in the germline V gene. V gave up 1 base and J gave up 10 bases, with 14 bases separating them. The CDR3 loop spans 15 amino acids. The sequence came from a man aged 25 to 40 who had been exposed to COVID-19. The chain is built from TRBV18 and TRBJ1-6; D gene uncertain. Sequencing was done on a sample of PBMCs or T cells enriched from blood (not recorded which). In DNA form, the CDR3 reads TGTGCCAGCTCACCACGTGGAAGAGGTGGATCACCCCTCCACTTT. It yields the protein CASSPRGRGGSPLHF.